These 30 T cell receptor beta chains were sequenced from one sample in a study of CD4 T cells in relation to SARS-CoV-2 and coronaviruses. Produced via immunoSEQ multiplex PCR; TCRdb's table is partial and in-frame only. The sample lists roughly 61,000 clones, 86% occurring once. CD4+ T cells from unexposed donors were obtained before the COVID-19 pandemic (2011-2018). Sequenced input: memory CD4+ T cells from PBMCs. These receptors all stem from a human donor in good health.

The rearrangement links TRBV5-4 to TRBJ1-5; 8 positions agree with TRBD1. Germline V gives CDR1 SGHNT, CDR2 YYREEE (reference sequence). The V and J ends lost 0 bases and 9 bases, in that order; junction bases with no gene match: 11. This CDR3 has 16 amino acids. CDR3 DNA sequence: TGTGCCAGCAGCTTGGCCTCAGGGGGCCGGGTAGGGCCCCAGCATTTT. It specifies CASSLASGGRVGPQHF.

The chain joins TRBV7-8 to TRBJ2-2; 8 bases are shared with TRBD2. The CDR3 loop spans 15 amino acids. V lost 5 bases to trimming and J lost 7 bases; unmatched junction nucleotides: 9. Germline V gene data show CDR1 as SGHVS and CDR2 as FQNEAQ. The CDR3 loop is CASSPGGGLGGELFF. For the CDR3, the DNA is TGTGCCAGCAGCCCGGGAGGGGGGCTTGGCGGGGAGCTGTTTTTT.

The CDR3 here is CASSSDLQSSTDTQYF. CDR3 nucleotides: TGCGCCAGCAGCTCTGACCTACAGAGTAGCACAGATACGCAGTATTTT. The genes are TRBV5-1 and TRBJ2-3; D uncertain. CDR3 size: 16 residues. CDR1 is SGHRS, CDR2 YFSETQ, per germline. V dropped 3 bases and J dropped 0 bases, with 14 bases sitting between them. Using reference TRBV5-1 and TRBJ2-3 for the parts outside the CDR3, the full variable domain is KAGVTQTPRYLIKTRGQQVTLSCSPISGHRSVSWYQQTPGQGLQFLFEYFSETQRNKGNFPGRFSGRQFSNSRSEMNVSTLELGDSALYLCASSSDLQSSTDTQYFGPGTRLTVL.

V gene TRBV3-1 (or the pseudogene TRBV3-2) combines with J gene TRBJ1-1, with D perhaps TRBD1 (5 bases). This CDR3 has 14 amino acids. The germline V and J ends were trimmed by 4 bases and 1 base, with 10 bases remaining between them. The germline V gene has CDR1 LGHDT and CDR2 YNNKEL (reference sequence). The CDR3 is CASSPGGGNTEAFF. The CDR3 nucleotides read TGTGCCAGCAGCCCCGGGGGGGGGAACACTGAAGCTTTCTTT.

The rearrangement joins TRBV19 to TRBJ2-4; 7 nucleotides agree with TRBD1. CDR3 length: 16 residues. Trimming cost V 5 bases and J 1 base; bases outside gene matches: 8. The germline V gene encodes CDR1 LNHDA and CDR2 SQIVND (reference sequence). CDR3 coding DNA: TGTGCCAGTAGTTCTGGGGACAGTTGGGCCAAAAACATTCAGTACTTC. Translation gives CASSSGDSWAKNIQYF.

This chain links TRBV15 with TRBJ2-1; 8 nucleotides agree with TRBD2. The CDR3 has 15 residues. V lost 1 base to trimming and J lost 4 bases; unmatched junction nucleotides: 3. CDR1 LNHNV and CDR2 YYDKDF come from the germline V gene (reference sequence). The DNA of the CDR3 is TGTGCCACCAGCAGAGCGGGAGGGATGTACAATGAGCAGTTCTTC. Amino acid sequence: CATSRAGGMYNEQFF. Using reference TRBV15 and TRBJ2-1 for the parts outside the CDR3, the full variable domain is DAMVIQNPRYQVTQFGKPVTLSCSQTLNHNVMYWYQQKSSQAPKLLFHYYDKDFNNEADTPDNFQSRRPNTSFCFLDIRSPGLGDTAMYLCATSRAGGMYNEQFFGPGTRLTVL.

V gene TRBV9 combines with J gene TRBJ1-1; D is perhaps TRBD1 (6 bases). V lost 0 bases and J lost 1, with 10 bases in between. Germline CDR1 SGDLS, CDR2 YYNGEE. The CDR3 loop spans 15 amino acids. CDR3 DNA sequence: TGTGCCAGCAGCGTAGGGCAGGGGCGGAACACTGAAGCTTTCTTT. It encodes CASSVGQGRNTEAFF.

This chain joins TRBV24-1 and TRBJ1-2; the D is unclear. Per germline, CDR1 KGHDR and CDR2 SFDVKD. This CDR3 has 17 amino acids. V dropped 2 bases and J dropped 3 bases, with 18 bases sitting between them. CDR3 residues: CATSDSTEVGVYYGYTF. CDR3 nucleotide sequence: TGTGCCACCAGTGATTCCACTGAGGTGGGCGTCTACTATGGCTACACCTTC.

The V gene is TRBV27, the J gene TRBJ2-3, with TRBD2 identical over 11 bases. V was pared by 1 base and J by 2 bases, with 8 bases of the junction left unmatched. Germline assignment: CDR1 MNHEY and CDR2 SMNVEV (reference sequence). The CDR3 is made up of 18 amino acids. DNA for the CDR3: TGTGCCAGCAGTTTATACTTCAGACTAGCGGGACACACAGATACGCAGTATTTT. Its protein is CASSLYFRLAGHTDTQYF.

The rearrangement joins TRBV7-3 to TRBJ2-1; 8 nucleotides match TRBD2. Germline lookup yields CDR1 SGHTA and CDR2 FQGTGA. V lost 4 bases, J lost 7 bases, and 6 bases stayed unmatched. The CDR3 has 14 residues. The CDR3 DNA follows: TGTGCCAGCAGCTCCCGGGAGGGGGGGAATGAGCAGTTCTTC. As protein: CASSSREGGNEQFF.

CDR3 loop: CASSLEGNTNEKLFF. As DNA, the CDR3 is TGCGCCAGCAGCTTGGAGGGGAACACTAATGAAAAACTGTTTTTT. The chain recombines TRBV5-1 with TRBJ1-4; weak D call: TRBD1 (5 bases). The V gene lost 0 bases and the J gene lost 2 bases, with 8 bases spanning the gap. The CDR3 has 15 amino acids. Germline V lookup: CDR1 SGHRS, CDR2 YFSETQ.

This rearrangement joins TRBV29-1 to TRBJ2-5, with 10 bases matching TRBD1. The V and J ends lost 5 bases and 5 bases, in that order; junction bases with no gene match: 11. Germline CDR1 and CDR2: SQVTM and ANQGSEA. The CDR3 totals 15 residues. The CDR3 sequence is CSVIRDRGRRETQYF. CDR3 bases: TGCAGCGTTATCCGGGACAGGGGAAGGAGGGAGACCCAGTACTTC.

Here the CDR3 reads CASSLVGGRFGNTIYF. In DNA, the CDR3 is TGCGCCAGCAGCTTGGTTGGGGGGCGCTTTGGAAACACCATATATTTT. The rearrangement joins TRBV5-1 to TRBJ1-3; D is possibly TRBD1 (6 bases). The CDR3 runs to 16 residues. V shed 0 bases and J shed 3 bases, with 13 bases lying between them. CDR1 and CDR2 from the germline V gene are SGHRS and YFSETQ.

The chain links TRBV7-2 to TRBJ2-5, with 7 bases aligning to TRBD2. V was clipped by 0 bases and J by 0 bases; unmatched bases: 1. This CDR3 has 15 residues. Germline loops: CDR1 SGHTA, CDR2 FQGNSA. The CDR3 here is CASSLAGGYQETQYF. The CDR3 bases are TGTGCCAGCAGCTTAGCGGGAGGGTACCAAGAGACCCAGTACTTC.

This chain joins TRBV7-2 and TRBJ1-2, with 9 nucleotides matching TRBD1. This CDR3 region has 14 residues. The V segment lost 7 bases and the J segment 8 bases; nucleotides outside the gene matches: 11. The germline V gene has CDR1 SGHTA and CDR2 FQGNSA. The DNA for the CDR3 is TGTGCCAGCACCCCGGGACAGGGAGGGAAGGGCTACACCTTC. Its protein product is CASTPGQGGKGYTF.

In its sample, this clone was seen a few times. J is TRBJ1-3 and V is TRBV6-5, with D unresolved. Trimming took off 9 bases at V and 7 bases at J, with 16 bases between the two ends. Germline values: CDR1 MNHEY, CDR2 SVGAGI. CDR3 length equals 13 residues. CDR3 sequence: CASSPMVGNTIYF. In DNA, the CDR3 is TGTGCCAGTTCCCCCATGGTGGGCAACACCATATATTTT.

The rearrangement joins TRBV18 to TRBJ2-4, with D uncertain. Looked up from germline, CDR1 is KGHSH and CDR2 is LQKENI. The CDR3 length is 16 residues. V lost 3 bases to trimming and J lost 0 bases, with 12 bases between them. CDR3 nucleotides: TGTGCCAGCTCACCTTCTCCGGGTTTAGCCAAAAACATTCAGTACTTC. Its protein is CASSPSPGLAKNIQYF.

This clone was observed a single time. V usage is TRBV5-1 and J usage is TRBJ2-5; no definite D call. The CDR3 is made up of 14 amino acids. Trimming removed 0 bases at V and 0 bases at J, with 6 bases between. Germline V gives CDR1 SGHRS, CDR2 YFSETQ. The CDR3 DNA is TGCGCCAGCAGCTTGGGACATTACCAAGAGACCCAGTACTTC. Encoded protein: CASSLGHYQETQYF.

The chain couples TRBV28 to TRBJ1-2; TRBD1 aligns across 8 bases. The CDR3 spans 12 residues. From germline, CDR1 is MDHEN and CDR2 SYDVKM. V trimming: 6 bases; J trimming: 8 bases; junction bases outside the gene matches: 5. This CDR3 is CASRGQGWGYTF. CDR3 in DNA: TGTGCCAGCAGAGGACAGGGCTGGGGCTACACCTTC.

In nucleotides, the CDR3 is TGTGCCAGCAGGGAGCGGGGGGACACCATATATTTT. This gives the protein CASRERGDTIYF. The J gene is TRBJ1-3, the V gene TRBV6-6, with TRBD1 as a possible D gene (5 bases). The CDR3 has 12 amino acids. Per germline, CDR1 MNHNY and CDR2 SVGAGI (reference sequence). Trimming removed 6 bases at V and 8 bases at J, with 11 bases between.

The chain is built from TRBV19 and TRBJ2-7; D uncertain. The CDR3 has 16 residues. Trimming shortened V by 2 bases and J by 0 bases, and 14 bases separated the two germline ends. Per germline, CDR1 LNHDA and CDR2 SQIVND (reference sequence). The chain's CDR3 is CASSIRASDTSYEQYF. CDR3 in DNA: TGTGCCAGTAGTATACGCGCCAGCGATACCTCCTACGAGCAGTACTTC. Full variable domain (remainder filled in from reference TRBV19 and TRBJ2-7): DGGITQSPKYLFRKEGQNVTLSCEQNLNHDAMYWYRQDPGQGLRLIYYSQIVNDFQKGDIAEGYSVSREKKESFPLTVTSAQKNPTAFYLCASSIRASDTSYEQYFGPGTRLTVT.

The chain carries TRBV5-1 and TRBJ1-2; D remains ambiguous. V dropped 4 bases and J dropped 4 bases, with 8 bases sitting between them. CDR1 is SGHRS and CDR2 is YFSETQ in the germline V gene. This CDR3 has 12 residues. CDR3 protein: CASSPVGYGYTF. The CDR3 coding sequence is TGCGCCAGCAGCCCAGTGGGCTATGGCTACACCTTC.

The rearrangement links TRBV5-5 to TRBJ2-7; the D gene is possibly TRBD1 (5 bases). CDR3 length: 12 residues. Deletions cut 2 bases from V and 7 bases from J, with 10 bases between. The V gene's germline CDR1 is SGHKS and CDR2 YYEKEE (reference sequence). The CDR3 nucleotides are TGTGCCAGCAGCTTAGGGCAGGGAGAGCAGTACTTC. Translating it yields CASSLGQGEQYF.

The gene calls are TRBV27 and TRBJ2-7, with TRBD2 matching over 9 bases. The V gene end was trimmed by 6 bases and the J gene end by 3 bases; junction bases not matched to a gene: 9. The CDR3 has 15 amino acids. CDR1 MNHEY and CDR2 SMNVEV come from the germline V gene (reference sequence). The CDR3 here is CASRPGLARDYEQYF. CDR3 DNA sequence: TGTGCCAGCAGGCCGGGACTAGCCCGAGACTACGAGCAGTACTTC.

This clone was picked up one time. The V call is TRBV9, the J call TRBJ2-5; weak D call: TRBD2 (5 bases). The CDR3 runs 15 residues. V was pared by 2 bases and J by 5 bases, with 16 bases between. In germline, CDR1 is SGDLS, CDR2 YYNGEE. Here the CDR3 reads CASSVSVGGRETQYF. As DNA, the CDR3 is TGTGCCAGCAGCGTCTCTGTAGGAGGAAGGGAGACCCAGTACTTC.

This clone was detected only a few times. V usage is TRBV28 and J usage is TRBJ1-5; 8 bases match TRBD1. The germline V gene has CDR1 MDHEN and CDR2 SYDVKM. V was clipped by 0 bases and J by 6 bases; unmatched bases: 1. CDR3 size: 14 residues. The CDR3 reads CASSLWQGAQPQHF. The CDR3 DNA reads TGTGCCAGCAGTTTATGGCAGGGGGCTCAGCCCCAGCATTTT.

This sequence joins TRBV30 and TRBJ2-2, with TRBD2 matching over 10 bases. Per the germline V gene, CDR1 is GTSNPN and CDR2 is SVGIG (reference sequence). CDR3 length equals 17 residues. The V gene end was trimmed by 0 bases and the J gene end by 1 base; junction bases not matched to a gene: 5. Here the CDR3 reads CAWSVTRTSGNTGELFF. The DNA for the CDR3 is TGTGCCTGGAGTGTTACCCGGACTAGCGGGAACACCGGGGAGCTGTTTTTT.

The table lists this clone with a few counts. The CDR3 nucleotides read TGTGCCAGTAGTAGGGAAGAGACCCAGTACTTC. It codes for CASSREETQYF. This chain joins TRBV19 and TRBJ2-5; D uncertain. There are 11 residues in the CDR3. Germline values: CDR1 LNHDA, CDR2 SQIVND (reference sequence). V was shortened by 4 bases and J by 3 bases, with 3 bases between the two germline ends. The complete variable domain, with remaining parts taken from reference TRBV19 and TRBJ2-5, reads DGGITQSPKYLFRKEGQNVTLSCEQNLNHDAMYWYRQDPGQGLRLIYYSQIVNDFQKGDIAEGYSVSREKKESFPLTVTSAQKNPTAFYLCASSREETQYFGPGTRLLVL.

This clone was recorded once. This sequence joins TRBV10-2 and TRBJ2-1, with 7 bases aligning to TRBD1. Germline V gives CDR1 WSHSY, CDR2 SAAADI. The CDR3 contains 16 residues. Trimming at V came to 6 bases and at J to 0 bases, leaving 8 bases not matched to a gene. The CDR3 DNA sequence: TGCGCCAGCAGCGATACGGACAGGAGCTCCTACAATGAGCAGTTCTTC. This encodes CASSDTDRSSYNEQFF.

This chain uses TRBV3-1 (or the pseudogene TRBV3-2) with TRBJ2-3; 10 bases fit TRBD1. V dropped 4 bases and J dropped 2; count of bases not matched to a gene: 3. The CDR3 sequence is 15 residues long. Germline assignment: CDR1 LGHDT and CDR2 YNNKEL (reference sequence). The CDR3 region has the DNA TGTGCCAGCAGCCTTGGGACAGGGGACACAGATACGCAGTATTTT. Its protein product is CASSLGTGDTDTQYF.